This T cell receptor (beta chain) is drawn from a study of OX40 agonist ivuxolimab in advanced cancers. Study summary: From 23 to 79 years was the age range, with a mean of roughly 64 years, and around 83% were male. The study reported partial responses in three patients: one hepatocellular carcinoma, two cutaneous melanoma.

The study, taken as a whole, reports: Clones of CD4+ and CD8+ blood T cells grew by week 6 at doses of 0.1 to 3.0 mg/kg.

TCRdb's table, derived via immunoSEQ multiplex PCR, lists solely in-frame clones and lacks some. The table lists 55,000 to 85,000 clones, 80% to 90% of them singletons. The CDR3 is 13 residues long. Germline CDR1 reads SGHTA; CDR2 reads FQGNSA. Trimming took 4 bases from V and 7 from J, leaving 14 bases between them. A note on this clone: Its specificity is unknown.

People who had autoimmune disease history or systemic immunosuppression were excluded. Sample: CD4+ or CD8+ T cells sorted from blood, taken in a trial of the OX40 agonist ivuxolimab. This rearrangement joins TRBV7-2 to TRBJ2-7; D is undetermined. The source of this sequence is an adult with an advanced solid tumor such as melanoma, head and neck, liver or kidney cancer. CDR3 nucleotides: TGTGCCAGCAGCTCAGGCCGGTCTACTGAGCAGTACTTC. It is translated as CASSSGRSTEQYF.